This entry concerns a single T cell receptor (beta chain). Its target is not known. Sorting from PBMCs produced CD4+ and CD8+ T cells. This specimen belongs to a study of CD8+ T cells in alopecia areata. Background on the study: In an open-label trial, patients got 5 to 10 mg tofacitinib twice daily. Whole-study findings and limits: Mice gave a clearer picture of TCR sharing than patients did, possibly for HLA-related reasons. In lesional scalp, particularly from alopecia totalis/universalis, clonality was higher than in normal scalp.

CDR1 and CDR2 from the germline V gene are SGHDT and YYEEEE. V was shortened by 4 bases and J by 11 bases, with 16 bases between the two germline ends. This CDR3 spans 13 amino acids. RNA, once extracted, was reverse transcribed into cDNA for use as the sequencing template. The data were produced by immunoSEQ multiplex PCR, yet TCRdb's version contains in-frame clones alone and is incomplete. The table has 130,000 or so clones, 49% seen once; the top ten hold roughly 20%. This TCR came from a human donor with alopecia areata. The sequences come from CD8+ T cells sorted from blood, collected at week 0. The V call is TRBV5-6, the J call TRBJ1-5, with D possibly being TRBD1 (5 bases). The CDR3 coding sequence is TGTGCCAGCAGCCCCAATTCTGGAGGGGCCCAGCATTTT. This encodes CASSPNSGGAQHF. Together with reference TRBV5-6 and TRBJ1-5, the CDR3 gives the full variable domain: DAGVTQSPTHLIKTRGQQVTLRCSPKSGHDTVSWYQQALGQGPQFIFQYYEEEERQRGNFPDRFSGHQFPNYSSELNVNALLLGDSALYLCASSPNSGGAQHFGDGTRLSIL.